The clone carrying this TCR beta chain has just one count. Source study methods: Amplification from reference gene primers served as the basis for estimated nucleated cell counts. Method: immunoSEQ multiplex PCR; TCRdb's copy keeps in-frame clones and lacks some. V and J calls plus clone size are reproduced from that table; the DNA served to infer D and trimming. The data show 200,000 to 300,000 clones, 88% seen once. The data belong to a study of blood T cell repertoires in COVID-19. Study at large: In each case, the material was cDNA or gDNA derived from T cells, B-cell-depleted T cells, or PBMCs.

Individuals drawn from approximately 26 US areas were roughly 18 to 100 years old. Cohort assignment relied on participant-reported clinical history. V was pared by 3 bases and J by 5 bases, with 4 bases of the junction left unmatched. Germline CDR1 reads LNHNV; CDR2 reads YYDKDF (reference sequence). This CDR3 comprises 14 residues. This clonotype was sampled from a woman aged 40 to 55 with acute COVID-19. The genes are TRBV15 and TRBJ1-1; 9 nucleotides agree with TRBD1. Sequenced material: PBMCs or T cells enriched from blood (not recorded which). The CDR3 nucleotides are TGTGCCACCAGCAGGGGGACAGGGAGGACTGAAGCTTTCTTT. Residues: CATSRGTGRTEAFF.